This T cell receptor (beta chain) is from a study of T cell changes during pregnancy in multiple sclerosis. Using immunoSEQ multiplex PCR, the repertoire was profiled, and TCRdb retains in-frame clones only, with some absent. This sample has 120,000 or so clones, with approximately 93% found just once. This CDR3 region has 16 residues. Germline loops: CDR1 ENHRY, CDR2 SYGVKD. V shed 4 bases, J shed 2 bases, and the junction held 6 bases outside the gene matches. V gene TRBV10-3 combines with J gene TRBJ2-2; 8 positions match TRBD2. The clonotype comes from a female donor with multiple sclerosis, enrolled in a pregnancy study. The sequencing here drew on peripheral blood, taken before pregnancy. CDR3 nucleotides: TGTGCCATCAGTGGGACGGGGGGGTTAAACACCGGGGAGCTGTTTTTT. This encodes CAISGTGGLNTGELFF.